This TCR beta chain comes out of a study of T-cell reconstitution after alpha-beta-depleted transplantation in children. This clonotype turned up a few times. Its target is unknown. Broader study findings: Several hundred expanded graft clones reportedly were the source of alpha-beta T cells about two months after transplant. Hyperexpanded clones declined; after one year, newly produced T cells mostly supplied diversity.

The authors prepared the TCRbeta library with unique molecular identifiers. One entry per CDR3 protein results from TCRdb running MiXCR on the PCR reads. The sample yields 750,000 to 950,000 distinct CDR3 sequences, around 17% seen once. There are 17 residues in the CDR3. CDR1 and CDR2 (germline): LGHDT, YNNKEL (reference sequence). Trimming cost V 0 bases and J 4 bases, with 19 bases left between them. This chain connects TRBV3-1 to TRBJ2-7; D possibly corresponds to TRBD1 (5 bases). The sequence was collected from a male patient between 10 and 17 years old who had a stem cell transplant for acute lymphoblastic leukemia, so the T cells may come from the graft donor. The sequences come from PBMCs, mostly from graft donor cells, collected 360 days after TCRalphabeta/CD19-depleted stem cell transplant. This CDR3 reads CASSQDDSQVGLYEQYF. The CDR3 bases are TGTGCCAGCAGCCAAGACGACAGCCAGGTGGGCCTTTACGAGCAGTACTTC.